A single sample gave rise to the 13 T cell receptor beta chains below, sequenced in a study of blood T cell repertoires in COVID-19. The data were produced by immunoSEQ multiplex PCR, yet TCRdb's version contains in-frame clones alone and is incomplete. The repertoire includes some 49,000 clones, approximately 81% of them detected once, and about a fifth sits in the top ten. Material for sequencing was peripheral blood. Source of these receptors: a woman of 80 years or more with COVID-19, enrolled during active disease.

This clone turned up a few times. The CDR3 DNA sequence: TGTGCCAGCTCTCAACGAAGTAGCTCCTACAATGAGCAGTTCTTC. It specifies CASSQRSSSYNEQFF. The rearrangement uses TRBV18 and TRBJ2-1; D remains ambiguous. This CDR3 contains 15 residues. CDR1 is KGHSH and CDR2 is LQKENI in the germline V gene. The V and J ends lost 6 bases and 0 bases respectively, with 12 bases between them.

This CDR3 is CASSSPLHLSGRARDTQYF. CDR3 nucleotide sequence: TGTGCCAGCAGTTCCCCACTCCATTTGAGTGGGAGGGCCAGAGATACGCAGTATTTT. The chain carries TRBV27 and TRBJ2-3; TRBD2 agrees at 7 bases. Trimming took 4 bases from V and 5 from J; bases not matched to a gene: 21. The CDR3 is 19 amino acids. Per the germline V gene, CDR1 is MNHEY and CDR2 is SMNVEV (reference sequence).

Details on this clone: One end of the junction is discordant with germline, which a read error may explain. The chain carries TRBV5-4 and TRBJ2-1; TRBD2 matches at 9 bases. Germline V lookup: CDR1 SGHNT, CDR2 YYREEE (reference sequence). The CDR3 has 13 amino acids. CDR3 amino acids: CASREILAGARVF. As DNA, the CDR3 is TGTGCCAGCAGGGAGATTTTAGCGGGAGCACGGGTCTTC. The full variable domain, its missing parts supplied by reference TRBV5-4 and TRBJ2-1, is ETGVTQSPTHLIKTRGQQVTLRCSSQSGHNTVSWYQQALGQGPQFIFQYYREEENGRGNFPPRFSGLQFPNYSSELNVNALELDDSALYLCASREILAGARVFGPGTRLTVL.

The chain combines TRBV3-1 (or the pseudogene TRBV3-2) with TRBJ2-7, with a possible D match to TRBD1 (6 bases). V shed 4 bases and J shed 6 bases, with 13 bases lying between them. The germline gives CDR1 LGHDT, CDR2 YNNKEL (reference sequence). The length of the CDR3 is 13 residues. The CDR3 DNA is TGTGCCAGCAGCCCAAACAGGGTTGGCGAGCAGTACTTC. Protein product: CASSPNRVGEQYF.

The V and J genes are TRBV5-6 and TRBJ2-1; TRBD1 matches 7 bases. The CDR3 is 15 amino acids. Trimming cost V 1 base and J 6 bases; bases outside gene matches: 7. Germline CDR1 SGHDT, CDR2 YYEEEE. The CDR3 is CASSLYRDRFNEQFF. The CDR3 region has the DNA TGTGCCAGCAGCTTGTATAGGGACAGATTCAATGAGCAGTTCTTC.

V is TRBV29-1 and J is TRBJ2-7; 9 nucleotides match TRBD2. The CDR3 is made up of 14 amino acids. Per the germline V gene, CDR1 is SQVTM and CDR2 is ANQGSEA. V trimming: 2 bases; J trimming: 4 bases; junction bases outside the gene matches: 6. As DNA, the CDR3 is TGCAGCGTTGAACTTAGCGGGAGTCGGTACGAGCAGTACTTC. This gives the protein CSVELSGSRYEQYF.

The chain uses TRBV28 and TRBJ2-7; TRBD1 matches at 10 bases. Germline CDR1 and CDR2: MDHEN and SYDVKM. V shed 6 bases and J 6 bases; nucleotides not matched to a gene: 8. The CDR3 totals 14 residues. As DNA, the CDR3 is TGTGCCAGCAGGATAGACAGGGGGCCGGGCGAGCAGTACTTC. As protein: CASRIDRGPGEQYF.

The chain combines TRBV5-1 with TRBJ2-2; D might be TRBD1 (6 bases). There are 15 residues in the CDR3. Trimming took 5 bases from V and 1 from J, leaving 12 bases between them. CDR1 and CDR2 from the germline V gene are SGHRS and YFSETQ. CDR3 DNA: TGCGCCAGCAGTCTGGACAGATGGAACACCGGGGAGCTGTTTTTT. Translated, it gives CASSLDRWNTGELFF.

This clone appeared a single time. This chain links TRBV5-5 with TRBJ2-5; 8 nucleotides agree with TRBD2. Germline V CDR1 and CDR2: SGHKS, YYEKEE (reference sequence). V gave up 3 bases and J gave up 4 bases; unmatched junction bases: 8. This CDR3 contains 15 residues. The CDR3 DNA reads as TGTGCCAGCAGCTCAGCGGGAGTTGGGGGAGAGACCCAGTACTTC. Amino acids: CASSSAGVGGETQYF.

V and J are TRBV5-6 and TRBJ2-1; TRBD1 is a possible D gene (6 bases). The CDR3 is 13 amino acids. Germline assignment: CDR1 SGHDT and CDR2 YYEEEE. The ends were cut back, 4 bases at V and 4 bases at J, with 9 bases in the middle. CDR3 bases: TGTGCCAGCAGCCTGGGACAATACAATGAGCAGTTCTTC. Protein sequence: CASSLGQYNEQFF.

The chain employs TRBV19 and TRBJ2-2, with a tentative D call TRBD1 (5 bases). Trimming took 5 bases from V and 0 from J, leaving 10 bases between them. Germline lookup yields CDR1 LNHDA and CDR2 SQIVND (reference sequence). CDR3 size: 15 residues. CDR3 amino acids: CASSRETANTGELFF. CDR3 nucleotide sequence: TGTGCCAGTAGTCGAGAGACAGCGAACACCGGGGAGCTGTTTTTT.

The chain recombines TRBV24-1 with TRBJ2-5; 9 bases fit TRBD2. The CDR3 extends over 17 amino acids. The V and J ends lost 4 bases and 4 bases, in that order; junction bases with no gene match: 12. Germline CDR1 is KGHDR and CDR2 is SFDVKD. The CDR3 loop is CATSDPTGGRAGETQYF. The CDR3, as DNA: TGTGCCACCAGTGACCCCACAGGCGGGAGGGCCGGAGAGACCCAGTACTTC.

The chain is built from TRBV6-5 and TRBJ2-1, with TRBD1 as a possible D gene (6 bases). The germline V and J ends were trimmed by 4 bases and 2 bases, with 12 bases remaining between them. The CDR3 loop spans 15 amino acids. Germline CDR1 is MNHEY and CDR2 is SVGAGI. As DNA, the CDR3 is TGTGCCAGCAGTTCCCGGGACAACCCCTACAATGAGCAGTTCTTC. As protein: CASSSRDNPYNEQFF.